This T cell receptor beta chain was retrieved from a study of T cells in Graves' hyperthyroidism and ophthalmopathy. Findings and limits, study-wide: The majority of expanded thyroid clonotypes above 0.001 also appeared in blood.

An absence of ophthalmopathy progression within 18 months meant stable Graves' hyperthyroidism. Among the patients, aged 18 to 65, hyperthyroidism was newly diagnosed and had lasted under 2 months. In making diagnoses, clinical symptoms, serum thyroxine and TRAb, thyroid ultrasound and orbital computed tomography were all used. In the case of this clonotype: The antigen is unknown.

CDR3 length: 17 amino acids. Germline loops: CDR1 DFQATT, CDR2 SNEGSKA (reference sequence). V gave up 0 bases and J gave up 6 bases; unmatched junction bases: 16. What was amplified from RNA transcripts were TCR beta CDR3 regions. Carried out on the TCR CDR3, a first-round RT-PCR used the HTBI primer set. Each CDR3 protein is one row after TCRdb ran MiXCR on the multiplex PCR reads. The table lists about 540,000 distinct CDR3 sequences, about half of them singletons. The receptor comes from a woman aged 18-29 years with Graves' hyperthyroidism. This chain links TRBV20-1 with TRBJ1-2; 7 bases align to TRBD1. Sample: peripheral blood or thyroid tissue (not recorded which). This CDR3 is CSARDLMTGLIGNGYTF. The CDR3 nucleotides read TGCAGTGCTAGAGATCTTATGACAGGGTTAATTGGGAATGGCTACACCTTC.